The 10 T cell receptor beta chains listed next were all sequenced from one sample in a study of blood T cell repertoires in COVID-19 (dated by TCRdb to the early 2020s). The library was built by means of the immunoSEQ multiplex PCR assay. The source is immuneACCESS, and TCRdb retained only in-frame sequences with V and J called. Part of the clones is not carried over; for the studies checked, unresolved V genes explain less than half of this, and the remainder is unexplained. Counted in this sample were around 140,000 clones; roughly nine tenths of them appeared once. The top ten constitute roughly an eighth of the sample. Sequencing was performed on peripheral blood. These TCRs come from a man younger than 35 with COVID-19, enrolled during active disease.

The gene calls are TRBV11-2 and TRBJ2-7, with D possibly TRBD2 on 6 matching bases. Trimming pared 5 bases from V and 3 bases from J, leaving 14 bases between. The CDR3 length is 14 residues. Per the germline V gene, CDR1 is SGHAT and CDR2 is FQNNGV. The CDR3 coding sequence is TGTGCCAGCAGCCCCTCCCCTAGCGTCTACGAGCAGTACTTC. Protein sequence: CASSPSPSVYEQYF.

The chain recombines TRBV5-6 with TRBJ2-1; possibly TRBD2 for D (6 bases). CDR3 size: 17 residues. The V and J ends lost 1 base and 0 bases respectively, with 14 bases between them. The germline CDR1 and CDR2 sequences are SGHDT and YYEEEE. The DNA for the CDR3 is TGTGCCAGCAGCTTGATTACCCAGCGGGCCTCCTACAATGAGCAGTTCTTC. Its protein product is CASSLITQRASYNEQFF.

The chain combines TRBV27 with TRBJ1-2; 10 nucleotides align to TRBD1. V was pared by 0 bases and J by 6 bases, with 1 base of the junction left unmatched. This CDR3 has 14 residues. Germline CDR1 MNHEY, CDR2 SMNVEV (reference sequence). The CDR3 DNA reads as TGTGCCAGCAGTTTATCGGGACAGGGGAATGGCTACACCTTC. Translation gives CASSLSGQGNGYTF.

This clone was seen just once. The CDR3 DNA follows: TGCAGCCGCACAGGGTATGGCTACACCTTC. Translation gives CSRTGYGYTF. The chain carries TRBV20-1 and TRBJ1-2; weak D call: TRBD1 (6 bases). The CDR3 is made up of 10 amino acids. The V gene's germline CDR1 is DFQATT and CDR2 SNEGSKA (reference sequence).

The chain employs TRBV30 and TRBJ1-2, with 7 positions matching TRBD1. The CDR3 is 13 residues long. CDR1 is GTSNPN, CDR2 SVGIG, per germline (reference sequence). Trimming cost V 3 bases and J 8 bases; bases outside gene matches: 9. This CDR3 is CAWREQGFGGYTF. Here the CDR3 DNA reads TGTGCCTGGAGGGAACAGGGGTTCGGCGGCTACACCTTC.

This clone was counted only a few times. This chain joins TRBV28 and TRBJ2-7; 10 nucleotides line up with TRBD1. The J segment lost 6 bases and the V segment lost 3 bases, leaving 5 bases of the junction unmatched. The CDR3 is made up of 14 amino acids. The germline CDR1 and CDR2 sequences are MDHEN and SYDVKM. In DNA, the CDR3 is TGTGCCAGCAGTTTGGAGACAGGGGGCCTCGAGCAGTACTTC. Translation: CASSLETGGLEQYF. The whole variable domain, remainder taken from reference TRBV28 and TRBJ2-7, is DVKVTQSSRYLVKRTGEKVFLECVQDMDHENMFWYRQDPGLGLRLIYFSYDVKMKEKGDIPEGYSVSREKKERFSLILESASTNQTSMYLCASSLETGGLEQYFGPGTRLTVT.

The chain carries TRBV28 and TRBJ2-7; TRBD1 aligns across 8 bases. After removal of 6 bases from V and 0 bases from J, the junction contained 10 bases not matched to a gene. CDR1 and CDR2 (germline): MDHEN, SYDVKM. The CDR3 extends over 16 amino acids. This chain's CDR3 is CASSPADRDYSYEQYF. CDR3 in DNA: TGTGCCAGCAGCCCGGCGGACAGGGATTACTCCTACGAGCAGTACTTC.

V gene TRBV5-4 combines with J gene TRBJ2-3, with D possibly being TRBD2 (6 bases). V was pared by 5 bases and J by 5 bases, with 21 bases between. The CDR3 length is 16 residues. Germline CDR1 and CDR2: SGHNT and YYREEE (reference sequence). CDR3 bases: TGTGCCAGCAGGGAGGAGAGGGACTTCCCGGGAGATACGCAGTATTTT. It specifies CASREERDFPGDTQYF. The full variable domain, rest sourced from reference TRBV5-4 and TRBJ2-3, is ETGVTQSPTHLIKTRGQQVTLRCSSQSGHNTVSWYQQALGQGPQFIFQYYREEENGRGNFPPRFSGLQFPNYSSELNVNALELDDSALYLCASREERDFPGDTQYFGPGTRLTVL.

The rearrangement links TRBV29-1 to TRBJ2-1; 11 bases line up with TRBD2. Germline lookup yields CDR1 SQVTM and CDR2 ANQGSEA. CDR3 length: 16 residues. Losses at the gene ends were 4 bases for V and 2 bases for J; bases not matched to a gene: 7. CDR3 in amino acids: CSVVGLAGGPYNEQFF. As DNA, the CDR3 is TGCAGCGTTGTAGGGCTAGCGGGAGGCCCCTACAATGAGCAGTTCTTC.

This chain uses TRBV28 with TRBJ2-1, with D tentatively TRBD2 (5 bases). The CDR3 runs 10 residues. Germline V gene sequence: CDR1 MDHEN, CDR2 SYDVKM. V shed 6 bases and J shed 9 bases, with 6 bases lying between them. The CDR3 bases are TGTGCCAGCAGAGGGAGTGAGCAGTTCTTC. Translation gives CASRGSEQFF.